The rows below give T cell receptor beta chains drawn from one sample of a study of Ad26.COV2.S vaccination and SARS-CoV-2 variants. TCRdb keeps only in-frame clones here, not all; method: immunoSEQ multiplex PCR. The repertoire holds 40,000 to 55,000 clones, roughly 84% seen once, with about half in the top ten. The sequences come from peripheral blood, collected after recovery from COVID-19. These receptors were obtained from a human donor who had recovered from COVID-19. CDR3s include the opening cysteine and the closing phenylalanine or tryptophan. D genes are given only for firm matches. Size tells how often a clone was seen (once, few, many) or the class of an expanded clone, and some rows leave it out.

J,V,size,D,CDR3,DNA
TRBJ1-1,TRBV15,-,-,CATSRDLPSEAFF,TGTGCCACCAGCAGAGATCTCCCGTCTGAAGCTTTCTTT
TRBJ1-1,TRBV7-9,-,-,CASSSPRTTEAFF,TGTGCCAGCAGCTCGCCCCGGACCACTGAAGCTTTCTTT
TRBJ1-4,TRBV5-1,once,-,CASSLDPGVNEKLFF,TGCGCCAGCAGCCTCGATCCGGGGGTTAATGAAAAACTGTTTTTT
TRBJ2-5,TRBV11-2,-,-,CASSLAETQYF,TGTGCCAGCAGCTTAGCGGAGACCCAGTACTTC
TRBJ1-1,TRBV12-3/TRBV12-4,-,-,CASSRDFGEAFF,TGTGCCAGCAGCCGGGATTTTGGAGAAGCTTTCTTT
TRBJ1-2,TRBV6-5,-,TRBD1,CASSPGTGGSNGYTF,TGTGCCAGCTCCCCCGGGACAGGGGGCTCAAATGGCTACACCTTC
TRBJ2-7,TRBV30,-,-,CAWSVPGVGYEQYF,TGTGCCTGGAGTGTCCCAGGGGTGGGCTACGAGCAGTACTTC
TRBJ1-6,TRBV7-9,-,-,CASSPSRGDSPLHF,TGTGCCAGCAGTCCGAGTAGGGGGGATTCACCCCTCCACTTT
TRBJ1-2,TRBV28,-,TRBD1,CASSRRQGLGGYTF,TGTGCCAGCAGTAGAAGACAGGGCTTAGGTGGCTACACCTTC
TRBJ2-2,TRBV7-9,-,-,CASSPPSEVGELFF,TGTGCCAGCAGCCCCCCTAGCGAGGTCGGGGAGCTGTTTTTT